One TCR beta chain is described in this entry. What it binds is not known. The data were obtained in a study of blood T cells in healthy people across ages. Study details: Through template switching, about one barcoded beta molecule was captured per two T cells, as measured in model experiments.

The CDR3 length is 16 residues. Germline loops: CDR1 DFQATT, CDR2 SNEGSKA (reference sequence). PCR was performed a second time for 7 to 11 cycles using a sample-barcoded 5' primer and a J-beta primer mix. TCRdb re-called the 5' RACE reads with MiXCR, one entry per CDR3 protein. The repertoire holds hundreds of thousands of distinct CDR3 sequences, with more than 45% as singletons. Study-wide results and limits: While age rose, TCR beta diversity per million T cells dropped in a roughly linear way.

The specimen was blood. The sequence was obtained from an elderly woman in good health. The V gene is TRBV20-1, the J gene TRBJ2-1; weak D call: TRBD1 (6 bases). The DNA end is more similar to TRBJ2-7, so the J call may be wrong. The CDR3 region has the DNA TGCAGTGCCGTACCCCGGACAGTGAGCTCCTACAATGAGCAGTACTTC. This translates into CSAVPRTVSSYNEQYF.